These 30 T cell receptor beta chains were all obtained from the same sample, sequenced in a study of cytomegalovirus exposure and HLA in healthy donors. Primers for the PCR totalled 60 Vbeta and 13 Jbeta. Libraries were prepared by immunoSEQ multiplex PCR; TCRdb keeps only in-frame clonotypes and omits some of them. The data contain about 140,000 clones, roughly three quarters of them seen just once; the ten biggest clones take up 2% to 2.5%. What was sequenced was PBMCs. Every receptor here comes from a young man in good health and CMV-seronegative.

This clone was picked up a small number of times. The genes are TRBV4-1 and TRBJ2-6; D might be TRBD2 (6 bases). Germline values: CDR1 MGHRA, CDR2 YSYEKL. The CDR3 is 16 amino acids. The V gene lost 4 bases and the J gene lost 2 bases, with 12 bases spanning the gap. The CDR3 spells CASSPGSLPGANVLTF. CDR3 DNA: TGCGCCAGCAGCCCCGGGAGCCTACCTGGGGCCAACGTCCTGACTTTC.

This clone appeared once. This chain uses TRBV10-3 with TRBJ2-1, with TRBD2 matching over 10 bases. This CDR3 contains 14 residues. Losses at the gene ends were 4 bases for V and 9 bases for J; bases not matched to a gene: 6. The germline V gene encodes CDR1 ENHRY and CDR2 SYGVKD. The CDR3 bases are TGTGCCATCAGTGTCGAGCGGGAGGGGGTTGAGCAGTTCTTC. It translates to CAISVEREGVEQFF.

This clone occurred a few times. V gene TRBV5-1 combines with J gene TRBJ1-5; 10 bases align to TRBD1. The CDR3 runs to 14 residues. Germline values: CDR1 SGHRS, CDR2 YFSETQ. V shed 4 bases, J shed 6 bases, and the junction held 4 bases outside the gene matches. CDR3 region: CASSEGQGTQPQHF. The DNA for the CDR3 is TGCGCCAGCAGCGAGGGACAGGGGACTCAGCCCCAGCATTTT.

The chain links TRBV5-6 to TRBJ2-2; D gene ambiguous. Trimming cost V 0 bases and J 6 bases, with 6 bases left between them. The CDR3 contains 13 residues. CDR1 SGHDT and CDR2 YYEEEE come from the germline V gene. The chain's CDR3 is CASSLGGAGELFF. As DNA, the CDR3 is TGTGCCAGCAGCTTGGGCGGCGCCGGGGAGCTGTTTTTT.

This clone was seen only a few times. The DNA for the CDR3 is TGTGCCAGCAGTCGGGAGACCCAGTACTTC. Protein: CASSRETQYF. The V call is TRBV2, the J call TRBJ2-5; D unresolved. V lost 5 bases and J lost 5, with 3 bases in between. Germline V gene data show CDR1 as SNHLY and CDR2 as FYNNEI. The CDR3 is 10 amino acids. Full variable domain (remainder filled in from reference TRBV2 and TRBJ2-5): EPEVTQTPSHQVTQMGQEVILRCVPISNHLYFYWYRQILGQKVEFLVSFYNNEISEKSEIFDDQFSVERPDGSNFTLKIRSTKLEDSAMYFCASSRETQYFGPGTRLLVL.

The J gene is TRBJ1-2, the V gene TRBV25-1, with 8 bases that match TRBD1. CDR3 length equals 16 residues. J was trimmed by 0 bases and V by 4 bases; bases with no gene match: 7. Germline CDR1 MGHDK, CDR2 SYGVNS. The CDR3 loop is CASSAYPTGANYGYTF. The CDR3 nucleotides read TGTGCCAGCAGTGCATATCCGACAGGGGCTAACTATGGCTACACCTTC.

This clone was detected a few times. This chain connects TRBV10-2 to TRBJ2-7, with a tentative D call TRBD1 (5 bases). V was pared by 8 bases and J by 2 bases, with 10 bases between. The CDR3 spans 12 residues. CDR1 is WSHSY and CDR2 is SAAADI in the germline V gene. The CDR3 spells CASEDTTYEQYF. The CDR3 DNA is TGCGCCAGCGAGGACACAACCTACGAGCAGTACTTC.

This clone was detected a few times. This chain uses TRBV7-8 with TRBJ1-2, with 8 bases identical to TRBD1. V trimming: 5 bases; J trimming: 8 bases; junction bases outside the gene matches: 7. CDR3 length: 13 amino acids. Germline loops: CDR1 SGHVS, CDR2 FQNEAQ. CDR3 loop: CASSPDRGDGYTF. The DNA of the CDR3 is TGTGCCAGCAGCCCTGACAGGGGTGACGGCTACACCTTC.

The chain has TRBV7-9 and TRBJ2-1, with 13 positions matching TRBD2. Germline V gene lookup returns CDR1 SEHNR and CDR2 FQNEAQ (reference sequence). The trim removed 5 bases at V and 2 bases at J, leaving 3 bases unmatched. The CDR3 spans 16 residues. The CDR3 sequence is CASSPGTSGTYNEQFF. In nucleotides, the CDR3 is TGTGCCAGCAGCCCTGGGACTAGCGGGACCTACAATGAGCAGTTCTTC.

The chain carries TRBV25-1 and TRBJ2-3, with 9 bases aligning to TRBD2. The CDR3 spans 15 residues. Germline CDR1 and CDR2: MGHDK and SYGVNS. V was pared by 4 bases and J by 4 bases, with 6 bases of the junction left unmatched. The CDR3 DNA reads as TGTGCCAGCAGTGCATCCGCGGGAGGGTCAGATACGCAGTATTTT. This encodes CASSASAGGSDTQYF.

V gene TRBV9 combines with J gene TRBJ2-7; D call uncertain. V lost 2 bases to trimming and J lost 4 bases, with 13 bases between them. The germline gives CDR1 SGDLS, CDR2 YYNGEE. This CDR3 is built from 14 residues. The CDR3 sequence is CASSVSSSVYEQYF. The CDR3 DNA follows: TGTGCCAGCAGCGTCAGTAGCAGCGTTTACGAGCAGTACTTC. Combining the CDR3 with reference TRBV9 and TRBJ2-7 gives the whole variable domain DSGVTQTPKHLITATGQRVTLRCSPRSGDLSVYWYQQSLDQGLQFLIQYYNGEERAKGNILERFSAQQFPDLHSELNLSSLELGDSALYFCASSVSSSVYEQYFGPGTRLTVT.

The V and J genes are TRBV5-5 and TRBJ1-4, with D possibly TRBD1 on 5 matching bases. In germline, CDR1 is SGHKS, CDR2 YYEKEE (reference sequence). V was trimmed by 1 base and J by 8 bases, leaving 21 bases between them. The CDR3 spans 17 residues. The CDR3, as DNA: TGTGCCAGCAGCTTGAAGATTATGGGGGGTCAAACGGAAAAACTGTTTTTT. Encoded protein: CASSLKIMGGQTEKLFF. Combining the CDR3 with reference TRBV5-5 and TRBJ1-4 gives the whole variable domain DAGVTQSPTHLIKTRGQQVTLRCSPISGHKSVSWYQQVLGQGPQFIFQYYEKEERGRGNFPDRFSARQFPNYSSELNVNALLLGDSALYLCASSLKIMGGQTEKLFFGSGTQLSVL.

This clone showed up many times. This sequence joins TRBV6-6 and TRBJ2-7; 7 bases fit TRBD2. CDR3 length: 14 residues. The germline V gene has CDR1 MNHNY and CDR2 SVGAGI (reference sequence). Trimming cost V 8 bases and J 0 bases; bases outside gene matches: 7. The CDR3 reads CASSRAGDSYEQYF. The CDR3 nucleotides are TGTGCCAGCTCCCGGGCGGGAGACTCCTACGAGCAGTACTTC.

Points on this clone: Sequence at one end of the junction differs from germline and may be a read error. The V and J genes are TRBV7-2 and TRBJ2-2; 10 nucleotides line up with TRBD2. CDR3 size: 15 residues. CDR1 is SGHTA, CDR2 FQGNSA, per germline. The DNA of the CDR3 is TGTGCCAGCAGCCTAGCGGGAGCGAACACCGGGGAGCTGTTTTTT. Encoded protein: CASSLAGANTGELFF.

This clone appeared once. This chain links TRBV28 with TRBJ1-2; D unclear. The CDR3 consists of 14 residues. V lost 5 bases, J lost 0 bases, and 10 bases lay in between. The V gene's germline CDR1 is MDHEN and CDR2 SYDVKM. Written as DNA, the CDR3 is TGTGCCAGCAGTCCCCCCCTAACTAACTATGGCTACACCTTC. Translated, it gives CASSPPLTNYGYTF.

This chain uses TRBV19 with TRBJ1-4; 11 nucleotides align to TRBD1. V trimming: 4 bases; J trimming: 1 base; junction bases outside the gene matches: 5. In germline, CDR1 is LNHDA, CDR2 SQIVND (reference sequence). The CDR3 has 17 amino acids. CDR3 region: CASSTPGQGVTNEKLFF. Here the CDR3 DNA reads TGTGCCAGTAGTACTCCGGGACAGGGGGTAACTAATGAAAAACTGTTTTTT.

This sequence joins TRBV27 and TRBJ2-2; 9 nucleotides agree with TRBD1. V was pared by 9 bases and J by 3 bases, with 11 bases of the junction left unmatched. The germline gives CDR1 MNHEY, CDR2 SMNVEV (reference sequence). This CDR3 has 16 amino acids. CDR3 region: CARTHETGGDTGELFF. The CDR3 nucleotides are TGTGCCAGAACACATGAGACAGGGGGAGACACCGGGGAGCTGTTTTTT.

This sequence joins TRBV5-1 and TRBJ2-7; D not certain. V dropped 6 bases and J dropped 0 bases, with 10 bases sitting between them. The CDR3 is 13 residues long. Germline values: CDR1 SGHRS, CDR2 YFSETQ. DNA for the CDR3: TGCGCCAGCAAGCGAACGAGCTCCTACGAGCAGTACTTC. This encodes CASKRTSSYEQYF. The whole variable domain, remainder taken from reference TRBV5-1 and TRBJ2-7, is KAGVTQTPRYLIKTRGQQVTLSCSPISGHRSVSWYQQTPGQGLQFLFEYFSETQRNKGNFPGRFSGRQFSNSRSEMNVSTLELGDSALYLCASKRTSSYEQYFGPGTRLTVT.

This chain uses TRBV4-3 with TRBJ2-6; 7 bases agree with TRBD2. Trimming cost V 4 bases and J 0 bases; bases outside gene matches: 6. CDR1 LGHNA and CDR2 YSLEER come from the germline V gene. This CDR3 has 17 amino acids. The CDR3: CASSPGEGRSGANVLTF. The CDR3, as DNA: TGCGCCAGCAGCCCCGGGGAGGGGCGCTCTGGGGCCAACGTCCTGACTTTC.

CDR3 coding DNA: TGCGCCAGCAGCTTGTCAGGGAGCAATCAGCCCCAGCATTTT. Its translation: CASSLSGSNQPQHF. The chain employs TRBV5-1 and TRBJ1-5; maybe TRBD1 (5 bases). The germline V gene encodes CDR1 SGHRS and CDR2 YFSETQ. V dropped 1 base and J dropped 1 base, with 6 bases sitting between them. The CDR3 has 14 residues.

The V and J genes are TRBV28 and TRBJ2-7; possible D gene TRBD2, 6 bases. The germline V gene has CDR1 MDHEN and CDR2 SYDVKM. The CDR3 extends over 14 amino acids. The V gene lost 3 bases and the J gene lost 2 bases, with 11 bases spanning the gap. CDR3 nucleotides: TGTGCCAGCAGTTTGGCGGGGATAACCTACGAGCAGTACTTC. It codes for CASSLAGITYEQYF.

This clone was found a few times. This rearrangement joins TRBV2 to TRBJ2-1; possibly TRBD2 for D (6 bases). Looked up from germline, CDR1 is SNHLY and CDR2 is FYNNEI. Trimming took off 0 bases at V and 3 bases at J, with 18 bases between the two ends. CDR3 length: 18 amino acids. The CDR3 reads CASSEALLGGTNYNEQFF. The CDR3 DNA follows: TGTGCCAGCAGTGAAGCGCTTCTCGGAGGGACGAACTACAATGAGCAGTTCTTC.

This clone was picked up a small number of times. The rearrangement joins TRBV29-1 to TRBJ1-1; weak D call: TRBD1 (6 bases). In germline, CDR1 is SQVTM, CDR2 ANQGSEA. Trimming left V 7 bases short and J 0 bases short, with 9 bases between. CDR3 length: 12 residues. The CDR3 DNA sequence: TGCAGCGGGGGACACATGAACACTGAAGCTTTCTTT. Translation: CSGGHMNTEAFF.

V and J are TRBV28 and TRBJ2-7; 12 nucleotides match TRBD1. The V segment lost 6 bases and the J segment 1 base; nucleotides outside the gene matches: 10. CDR1 and CDR2 (germline): MDHEN, SYDVKM. The CDR3 is 17 amino acids. CDR3 bases: TGTGCCAGCAGAGCCGGGACAGGGGGCCTAATTTCCTACGAGCAGTACTTC. Translation: CASRAGTGGLISYEQYF.

The chain uses TRBV6-5 and TRBJ2-5; 7 nucleotides match TRBD2. This CDR3 is built from 15 residues. V was clipped by 2 bases and J by 2 bases; unmatched bases: 5. Germline lookup yields CDR1 MNHEY and CDR2 SVGAGI. The CDR3 loop reads CASSYTGGLQETQYF. The CDR3 DNA reads TGTGCCAGCAGTTACACGGGGGGTTTACAAGAGACCCAGTACTTC.

This clone was observed a handful of times. One end of the junction fails to match germline, which may point to a read error. The chain links TRBV7-9 to TRBJ2-3, with 10 bases lining up with TRBD1. The germline gives CDR1 SEHNR, CDR2 FQNEAQ (reference sequence). The CDR3 runs 10 residues. The CDR3 reads CASSWDRGVF. The CDR3 DNA sequence: TGTGCCAGCAGTTGGGACAGGGGTGTCTTT.

The chain recombines TRBV5-1 with TRBJ2-7, with a possible D match to TRBD2 (5 bases). The CDR3 loop spans 14 amino acids. Germline V CDR1 and CDR2: SGHRS, YFSETQ. The V and J ends lost 0 bases and 3 bases respectively, with 10 bases between them. CDR3 sequence reads: CASSLGGRDYEQYF. The CDR3 nucleotides are TGCGCCAGCAGCTTGGGCGGGCGCGACTACGAGCAGTACTTC.

The chain carries TRBV19 and TRBJ1-2; D possibly corresponds to TRBD1 (5 bases). The V gene's germline CDR1 is LNHDA and CDR2 SQIVND (reference sequence). V was pared by 1 base and J by 0 bases, with 12 bases between. There are 16 residues in the CDR3. CDR3 loop: CASSIGRGSANYGYTF. CDR3 in DNA: TGTGCCAGTAGTATAGGTCGGGGGAGCGCTAACTATGGCTACACCTTC.

This rearrangement joins TRBV11-3 to TRBJ2-2; D not resolved. V lost 1 base, J lost 6 bases, and 6 bases lay in between. Germline CDR1 and CDR2: SGHNT and YENEEA. The length of the CDR3 is 13 residues. The CDR3 spells CASSLVPAGELFF. CDR3 in DNA: TGTGCCAGCAGCTTAGTTCCTGCCGGGGAGCTGTTTTTT.

This chain joins TRBV6-5 and TRBJ2-5, with 13 bases that match TRBD2. The germline gives CDR1 MNHEY, CDR2 SVGAGI. The V gene end was trimmed by 6 bases and the J gene end by 4 bases; junction bases not matched to a gene: 5. The CDR3 is made up of 15 amino acids. As DNA, the CDR3 is TGTGCCAGCAGACCGGGACTAGCGGGATCAGAGACCCAGTACTTC. Protein sequence: CASRPGLAGSETQYF.